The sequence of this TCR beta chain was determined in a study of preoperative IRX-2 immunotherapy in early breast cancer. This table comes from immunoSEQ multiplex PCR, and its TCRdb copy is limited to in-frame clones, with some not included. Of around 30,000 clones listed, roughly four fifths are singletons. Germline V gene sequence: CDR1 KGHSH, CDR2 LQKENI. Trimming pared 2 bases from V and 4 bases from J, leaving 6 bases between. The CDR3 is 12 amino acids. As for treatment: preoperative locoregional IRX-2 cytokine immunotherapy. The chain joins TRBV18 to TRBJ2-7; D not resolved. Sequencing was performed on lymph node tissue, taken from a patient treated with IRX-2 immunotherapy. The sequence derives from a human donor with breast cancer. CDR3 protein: CASSPRSYEQYF. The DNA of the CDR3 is TGTGCCAGCTCACCAAGGAGTTACGAGCAGTACTTC.